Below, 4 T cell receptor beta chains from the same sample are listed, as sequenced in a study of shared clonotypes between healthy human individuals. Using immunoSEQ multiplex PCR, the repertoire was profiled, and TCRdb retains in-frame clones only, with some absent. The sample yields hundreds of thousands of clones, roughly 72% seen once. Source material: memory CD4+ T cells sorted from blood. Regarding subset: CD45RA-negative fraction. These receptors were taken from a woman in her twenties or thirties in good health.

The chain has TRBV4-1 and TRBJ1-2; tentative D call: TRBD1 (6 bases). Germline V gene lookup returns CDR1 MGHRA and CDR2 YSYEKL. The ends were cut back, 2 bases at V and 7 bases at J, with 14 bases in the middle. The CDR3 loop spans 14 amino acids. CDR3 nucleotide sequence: TGCGCCAGCAGCCAATGGACAGCGGAAAGTGGCTACACCTTC. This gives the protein CASSQWTAESGYTF.

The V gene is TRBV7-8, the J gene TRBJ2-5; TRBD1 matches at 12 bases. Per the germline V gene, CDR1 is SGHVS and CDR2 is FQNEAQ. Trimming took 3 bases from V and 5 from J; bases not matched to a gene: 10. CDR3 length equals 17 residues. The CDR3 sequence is CASSLGGGQGAVETQYF. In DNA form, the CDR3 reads TGTGCCAGCAGCTTGGGAGGGGGACAGGGGGCTGTTGAGACCCAGTACTTC.

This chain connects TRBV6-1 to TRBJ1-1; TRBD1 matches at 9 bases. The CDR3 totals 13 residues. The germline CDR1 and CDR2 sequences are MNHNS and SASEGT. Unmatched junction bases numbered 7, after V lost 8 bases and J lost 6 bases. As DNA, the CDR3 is TGTGCCAGCGGCGGACAGGGGCGTCCTGAAGCTTTCTTT. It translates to CASGGQGRPEAFF.

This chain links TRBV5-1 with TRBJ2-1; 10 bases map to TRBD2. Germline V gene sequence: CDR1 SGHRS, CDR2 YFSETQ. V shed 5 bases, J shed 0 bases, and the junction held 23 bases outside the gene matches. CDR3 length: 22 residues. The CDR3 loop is CASRPQGVLAGVPPSSYNEQFF. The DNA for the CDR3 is TGCGCCAGCAGACCACAGGGGGTCCTAGCGGGAGTACCTCCTAGCTCCTACAATGAGCAGTTCTTC.